This T cell receptor (beta chain) is drawn from a study of OX40 agonist ivuxolimab in advanced cancers. The CDR3 runs 17 residues. V lost 3 bases to trimming and J lost 8 bases; unmatched junction nucleotides: 14. CDR1 SNHLY and CDR2 FYNNEI come from the germline V gene. Sequencing used immunoSEQ multiplex PCR; TCRdb keeps in-frame clones, though not all of them. Of around 61,000 clones listed, 92% were seen once; the top ten hold over 20%. The rearrangement uses TRBV2 and TRBJ2-1, with 9 positions matching TRBD2. This sequence originates from an adult with an advanced solid tumor such as melanoma, head and neck, liver or kidney cancer. Here the sequenced sample was CD4+ or CD8+ T cells sorted from blood, taken in a trial of the OX40 agonist ivuxolimab. The CDR3: CASSEPPGLALVDEQFF. The CDR3 nucleotides read TGTGCCAGCAGTGAGCCGCCGGGACTAGCTCTGGTCGATGAGCAGTTCTTC. Complete variable domain (other parts from reference TRBV2 and TRBJ2-1): EPEVTQTPSHQVTQMGQEVILRCVPISNHLYFYWYRQILGQKVEFLVSFYNNEISEKSEIFDDQFSVERPDGSNFTLKIRSTKLEDSAMYFCASSEPPGLALVDEQFFGPGTRLTVL.